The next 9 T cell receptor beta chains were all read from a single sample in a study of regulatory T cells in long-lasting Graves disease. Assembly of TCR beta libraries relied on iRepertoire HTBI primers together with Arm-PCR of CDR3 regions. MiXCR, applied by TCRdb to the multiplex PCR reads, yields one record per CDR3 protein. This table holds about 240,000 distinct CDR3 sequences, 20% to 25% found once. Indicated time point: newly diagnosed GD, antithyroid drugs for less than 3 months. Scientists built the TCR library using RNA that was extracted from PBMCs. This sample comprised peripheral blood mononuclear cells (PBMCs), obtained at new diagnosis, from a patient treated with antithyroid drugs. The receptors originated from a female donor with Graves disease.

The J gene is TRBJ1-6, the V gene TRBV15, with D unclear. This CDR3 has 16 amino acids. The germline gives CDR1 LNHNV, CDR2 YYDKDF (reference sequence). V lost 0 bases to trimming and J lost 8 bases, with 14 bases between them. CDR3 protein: CATSRDSRESHSPLHF. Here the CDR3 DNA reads TGTGCCACCAGCAGAGATTCGCGAGAGTCGCATTCACCCCTCCACTTT. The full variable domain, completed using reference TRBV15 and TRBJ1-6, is DAMVIQNPRYQVTQFGKPVTLSCSQTLNHNVMYWYQQKSSQAPKLLFHYYDKDFNNEADTPDNFQSRRPNTSFCFLDIRSPGLGDTAMYLCATSRDSRESHSPLHFGNGTRLTVT.

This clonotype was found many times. CDR3 protein: CASSIGANEQFF. Here the CDR3 DNA reads TGTGCCAGCAGCATAGGGGCCAATGAGCAGTTCTTC. J is TRBJ2-1 and V is TRBV7-9, with a weak D call TRBD1 (5 bases). V lost 5 bases and J 6 bases, leaving 8 bases between the germline ends. This CDR3 spans 12 amino acids. Germline CDR1 is SEHNR and CDR2 is FQNEAQ (reference sequence).

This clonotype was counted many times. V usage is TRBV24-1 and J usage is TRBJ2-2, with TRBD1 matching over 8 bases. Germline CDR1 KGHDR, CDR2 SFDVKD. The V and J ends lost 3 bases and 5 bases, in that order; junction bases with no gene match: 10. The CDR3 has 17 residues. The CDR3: CATSDTTGQGATGELFF. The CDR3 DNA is TGTGCCACCAGTGATACGACAGGGCAGGGGGCGACCGGGGAGCTGTTTTTT.

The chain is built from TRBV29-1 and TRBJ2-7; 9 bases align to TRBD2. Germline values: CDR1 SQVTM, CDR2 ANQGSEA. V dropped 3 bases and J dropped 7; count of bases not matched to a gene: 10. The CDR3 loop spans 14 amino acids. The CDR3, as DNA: TGCAGCGTTGAGTTGCGGGGGGGCTTGGGTGAGCAGTACTTC. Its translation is CSVELRGGLGEQYF.

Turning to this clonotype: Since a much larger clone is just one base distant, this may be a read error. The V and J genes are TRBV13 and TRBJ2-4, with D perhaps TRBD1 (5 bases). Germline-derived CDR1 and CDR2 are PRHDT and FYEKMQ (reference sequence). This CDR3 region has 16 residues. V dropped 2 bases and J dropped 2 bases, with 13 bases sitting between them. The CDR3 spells CASSLWVGVTKNIQYF. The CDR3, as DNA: TGTGCCAGCAGCTTATGGGTAGGGGTGACCAAAAACATTCAGTACTTC.

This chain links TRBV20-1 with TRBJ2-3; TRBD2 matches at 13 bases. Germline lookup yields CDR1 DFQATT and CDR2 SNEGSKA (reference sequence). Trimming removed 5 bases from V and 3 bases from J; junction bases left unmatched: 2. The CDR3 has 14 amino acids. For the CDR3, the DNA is TGCAGTGCTCGGACTAGCGGGAGAACAGATACGCAGTATTTT. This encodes CSARTSGRTDTQYF.

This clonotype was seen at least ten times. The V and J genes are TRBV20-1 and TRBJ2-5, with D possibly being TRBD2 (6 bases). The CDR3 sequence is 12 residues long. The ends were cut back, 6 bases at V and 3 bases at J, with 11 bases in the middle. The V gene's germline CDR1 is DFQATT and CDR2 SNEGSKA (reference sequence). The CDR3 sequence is CSARLVEETQYF. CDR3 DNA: TGCAGTGCCCGACTAGTCGAAGAGACCCAGTACTTC.

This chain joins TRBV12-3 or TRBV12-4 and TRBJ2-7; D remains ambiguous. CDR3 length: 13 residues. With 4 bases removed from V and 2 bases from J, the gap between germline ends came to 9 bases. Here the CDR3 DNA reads TGTGCCAGCAGTTCCCCGGGCGCCTACGAGCAGTACTTC. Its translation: CASSSPGAYEQYF.

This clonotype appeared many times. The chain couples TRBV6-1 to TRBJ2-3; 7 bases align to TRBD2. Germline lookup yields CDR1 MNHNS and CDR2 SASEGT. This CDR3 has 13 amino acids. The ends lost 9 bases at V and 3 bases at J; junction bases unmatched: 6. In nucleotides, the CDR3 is TGTGCCAGTAGGGGCGGGAGAACAGATACGCAGTATTTT. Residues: CASRGGRTDTQYF.